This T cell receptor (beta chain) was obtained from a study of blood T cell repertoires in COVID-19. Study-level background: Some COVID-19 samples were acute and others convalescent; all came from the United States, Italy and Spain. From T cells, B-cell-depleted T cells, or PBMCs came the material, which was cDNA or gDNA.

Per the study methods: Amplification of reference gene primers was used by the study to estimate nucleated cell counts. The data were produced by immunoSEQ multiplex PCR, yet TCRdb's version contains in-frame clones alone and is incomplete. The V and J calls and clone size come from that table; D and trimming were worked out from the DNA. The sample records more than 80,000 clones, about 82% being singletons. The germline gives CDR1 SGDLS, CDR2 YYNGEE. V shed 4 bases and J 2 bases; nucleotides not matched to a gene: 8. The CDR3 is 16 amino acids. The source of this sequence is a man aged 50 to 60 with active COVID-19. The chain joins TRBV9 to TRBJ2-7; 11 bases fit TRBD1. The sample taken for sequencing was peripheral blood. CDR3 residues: CASSISDRGRTYEQYF. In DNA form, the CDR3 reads TGTGCCAGCAGCATCTCGGACAGGGGGCGTACCTACGAGCAGTACTTC.